There are many counts of the clone carrying this T cell receptor beta chain. Looked up from germline, CDR1 is KGHDR and CDR2 is SFDVKD. The CDR3 extends over 16 amino acids. V gave up 1 base and J gave up 0 bases, with 9 bases separating them. MiXCR, run by TCRdb on the 5' RACE reads, gives a single entry per CDR3 protein. Of hundreds of thousands of distinct CDR3 sequences listed, roughly 17% are singletons. The data belong to a study of T-cell memory formation after mild COVID-19. Study background: Largely donor-specific sequence clusters came from a couple of donors.

J is TRBJ2-1 and V is TRBV24-1; a weak D match, TRBD2 (5 bases). The sequencing input was PBMCs or a T cell subset sorted from them (not recorded which). The clonotype was recovered from a man in his late teens or twenties who had mild COVID-19 (a few samples of this study predate the infection). Cell type and time point are not known. The CDR3 nucleotides are TGTGCCACCAGTGATTTCCCGGGGAGCTCCTACAATGAGCAGTTCTTC. Its protein product is CATSDFPGSSYNEQFF.